This T cell receptor beta chain was documented in a study of T cells in Graves' hyperthyroidism and ophthalmopathy. At the level of the study: Once the initial diagnosis was made, peripheral blood was obtained before any treatment. Study results and limitations: Blood samples included most of the expanded thyroid clonotypes exceeding 0.001. A model of 13 V-J pairs discriminated ophthalmopathy from stable hyperthyroidism.

The TCR beta CDR3 regions underwent amplification using RNA transcripts as the source. HTBI primers drove first-round RT-PCR of the TCR CDR3. MiXCR was run by TCRdb on the multiplex PCR reads, yielding one entry per CDR3 protein. The sample holds over 350,000 distinct CDR3 sequences, about 14% seen once. This clonotype was counted at least ten times. Its antigen is as yet unknown. Fresh peripheral blood, around 9.3 ml of it, supplied the PBMCs. This CDR3 is 15 amino acids long. Germline CDR1 MNHNS, CDR2 SASEGT. Unmatched junction bases numbered 6, after V lost 6 bases and J lost 1 base. Sequencing used blood. The TCR originated in a man aged 45 to 65 with Graves' ophthalmopathy. The J gene is TRBJ2-3, the V gene TRBV6-1, with 8 bases identical to TRBD2. CDR3 loop: CASSAREGGTDTQYF. DNA of the CDR3: TGTGCCAGCAGCGCACGGGAGGGCGGCACAGATACGCAGTATTTT.